These T cell receptor beta chains were read from a single sample in a study of blood T cell repertoires in COVID-19. Measured with immunoSEQ multiplex PCR; TCRdb has only the in-frame clones, and not every one. The data hold fewer than 250,000 clones, with about 80% observed a single time. Sequencing was done on a sample of peripheral blood. These receptors originate from a man aged 55 to 69 with acute or convalescent COVID-19. Both conserved end residues are part of each CDR3. The D gene is left open where the match is weak. Only part of the rows carry a size: once, few, many, or a class if the clone is expanded.

V gene,clone size,J gene,D gene,CDR3 protein,CDR3 DNA
TRBV6-5,.,TRBJ1-2,TRBD1,CASSYSIGTGYGYTF,TGTGCCAGCAGTTACTCGATAGGGACAGGGTATGGCTACACCTTC
TRBV19,.,TRBJ1-5,.,CASSRKASNQPQHF,TGTGCCAGTAGTAGAAAAGCTAGCAATCAGCCCCAGCATTTT
TRBV9,once,TRBJ2-5,.,CASSVAPDREDRETQYF,TGTGCCAGCAGCGTAGCTCCCGACAGGGAGGACCGGGAGACCCAGTACTTC
TRBV24-1,.,TRBJ2-3,TRBD1,CATSDSTGGIADTQYF,TGTGCCACCAGTGATTCGACAGGGGGCATCGCAGATACGCAGTATTTT
TRBV6-5,.,TRBJ1-5,TRBD1,CASSQGSRPQHF,TGTGCCAGTTCACAGGGGTCGAGGCCCCAGCATTTT
TRBV10-2,.,TRBJ2-1,TRBD2,CASGGTSGTYNEQFF,TGCGCCAGCGGTGGGACTAGCGGAACTTACAATGAGCAGTTCTTC
TRBV10-2,.,TRBJ2-1,.,CALRGADSYNEQFF,TGCGCCCTCAGGGGGGCGGACTCCTACAATGAGCAGTTCTTC
TRBV30,few,TRBJ2-7,TRBD1,CAWSVDRYEQYF,TGTGCCTGGAGTGTGGACAGGTACGAGCAGTACTTC
TRBV19,.,TRBJ1-1,.,CASSMGGGTEAFF,TGTGCCAGTAGTATGGGGGGAGGCACTGAAGCTTTCTTT
TRBV24-1,.,TRBJ2-2,TRBD2,CATSDLNFSGRTGELFF,TGTGCCACCAGTGATTTAAACTTTAGCGGGAGGACCGGGGAGCTGTTTTTT
TRBV6-5,.,TRBJ1-5,.,CASSSRGFSNQPQHF,TGTGCCAGCAGTTCTAGGGGGTTTAGCAATCAGCCCCAGCATTTT
TRBV24-1,.,TRBJ1-1,.,CATRGGTEAFF,TGTGCCACCCGCGGGGGCACTGAAGCTTTCTTT
TRBV10-3,.,TRBJ1-5,.,CAISVGANSNQPQHF,TGTGCCATCAGTGTAGGGGCTAACAGCAATCAGCCCCAGCATTTT
TRBV5-1,.,TRBJ1-4,TRBD1,CASSSGQGSTNEKLFF,TGCGCCAGCAGCTCAGGACAGGGATCAACTAATGAAAAACTGTTTTTT
TRBV18,.,TRBJ2-1,.,CASSLPGEASSYNEQFF,TGTGCCAGCTCACTCCCGGGGGAGGCGAGCTCCTACAATGAGCAGTTCTTC
TRBV19,.,TRBJ2-3,.,CASATGDTQYF,TGTGCCAGTGCAACTGGAGATACGCAGTATTTT
TRBV9,.,TRBJ2-7,.,CASSPAPERYSYEQYF,TGTGCCAGCAGCCCCGCCCCAGAGCGGTACTCCTACGAGCAGTACTTC
TRBV7-3,.,TRBJ2-7,TRBD1,CASSLIQPGQGLSYEQYF,TGTGCCAGCAGCTTAATTCAGCCGGGACAGGGTCTCTCCTACGAGCAGTACTTC
TRBV25-1,.,TRBJ1-6,TRBD1,CASSVGTGNSPLHF,TGTGCCAGCAGTGTCGGGACAGGAAATTCACCCCTCCACTTT
TRBV10-2,.,TRBJ1-5,.,CASRDTSQPQHF,TGCGCCAGCAGGGACACGAGTCAGCCCCAGCATTTT